Each of the 4 T cell receptor beta chains below was sequenced from the same sample in a study of blood T cell repertoires in COVID-19. This table comes from immunoSEQ multiplex PCR, and its TCRdb copy is limited to in-frame clones, with some not included. The repertoire holds 150,000 to 200,000 clones, with 86% as singletons. Specimen: PBMCs or T cells enriched from blood (not recorded which). All receptors come from a woman in her thirties who had recovered from COVID-19.

The chain is built from TRBV11-2 and TRBJ2-2, with 10 bases lining up with TRBD1. The junction had 4 bases not matched to a gene; V was cut back by 1 base and J by 5 bases. The V gene's germline CDR1 is SGHAT and CDR2 FQNNGV. The length of the CDR3 is 16 residues. The CDR3 DNA sequence: TGTGCCAGCAGCTTAGTAGGGACAGGGGATACCGGGGAGCTGTTTTTT. Amino acids: CASSLVGTGDTGELFF.

The table lists this clone with a count of one. V is TRBV3-1 (or the pseudogene TRBV3-2) and J is TRBJ2-1; 12 bases are shared with TRBD2. This CDR3 spans 15 amino acids. From germline, CDR1 is LGHDT and CDR2 YNNKEL (reference sequence). The J segment lost 3 bases and the V segment lost 4 bases, leaving 1 base of the junction unmatched. The CDR3 coding sequence is TGTGCCAGCAGCCCGACTAGCGGGAGCTACAATGAGCAGTTCTTC. Translating gives CASSPTSGSYNEQFF.

This chain uses TRBV28 with TRBJ1-1; D gene unclear. The V end was cut by 1 base, the J end by 0 bases, with 9 bases between. Per germline, CDR1 MDHEN and CDR2 SYDVKM. This CDR3 is 15 amino acids long. This CDR3 is CASSLSSDMNTEAFF. For the CDR3, the DNA is TGTGCCAGCAGTTTATCGTCAGACATGAACACTGAAGCTTTCTTT.

This clone was seen a single time. The chain has TRBV27 and TRBJ1-5; 9 bases are shared with TRBD1. The junction had 1 base not matched to a gene; V was cut back by 3 bases and J by 4 bases. Per the germline V gene, CDR1 is MNHEY and CDR2 is SMNVEV (reference sequence). The CDR3 loop spans 14 amino acids. CDR3 region: CASSFGQGNQPQHF. The CDR3 DNA reads TGTGCCAGCAGTTTTGGACAGGGGAATCAGCCCCAGCATTTT.